These 19 T cell receptor beta chains originate from one sample sequenced in a study of CD8 T cells in Susac syndrome. Random hexamers primed reverse transcription of about 0.45 to 1 ug RNA. MiXCR, applied by TCRdb to the immunoSEQ multiplex PCR reads, yields one record per CDR3 protein. The sample shows about 130,000 distinct CDR3 sequences, roughly 80% of them seen only once. The sample consisted of CD8+ T cells from PBMCs. The receptors were sampled from a human donor with multiple sclerosis.

V and J are TRBV3-1 and TRBJ1-1; D is unclear. Germline lookup yields CDR1 LGHDT and CDR2 YNNKEL (reference sequence). V lost 1 base and J 3 bases, leaving 15 bases between the germline ends. CDR3 length: 16 residues. CDR3 sequence: CASSQVVGPEDTEAFF. In nucleotides, the CDR3 is TGTGCCAGCAGCCAAGTCGTCGGGCCGGAGGACACTGAAGCTTTCTTT.

This clonotype was detected only once. The rearrangement uses TRBV7-9 and TRBJ2-1; no clear D gene. From germline, CDR1 is SEHNR and CDR2 FQNEAQ (reference sequence). The CDR3 is 16 residues long. Trimming pared 5 bases from V and 2 bases from J, leaving 16 bases between. CDR3 nucleotide sequence: TGTGCCAGCAGCCTTAAAACTTCCCGCCCCTACAATGAGCAGTTCTTC. Translating it yields CASSLKTSRPYNEQFF.

This clonotype appeared once. The V and J genes are TRBV7-6 and TRBJ2-1, with 11 positions matching TRBD2. V shed 4 bases, J shed 8 bases, and the junction held 10 bases outside the gene matches. The germline CDR1 and CDR2 sequences are SGHVS and FNYEAQ. CDR3 length: 16 amino acids. The CDR3 bases are TGTGCCAGCAGCTCGCCGACTAGCGGGAAAAGGGATGAGCAGTTCTTC. Its protein is CASSSPTSGKRDEQFF.

The V call is TRBV29-1, the J call TRBJ2-1; no clear D. Trimming left V 4 bases short and J 0 bases short, with 22 bases between. CDR3 length equals 18 residues. The germline V gene has CDR1 SQVTM and CDR2 ANQGSEA. CDR3 DNA: TGCAGCGTTGTAGTCGGTATTACGTCTTTTGGCTCCTACAATGAGCAGTTCTTC. It specifies CSVVVGITSFGSYNEQFF.

This sequence joins TRBV4-3 and TRBJ1-3, with a tentative D call TRBD1 (5 bases). Between the trimmed V and J ends, which lost 0 bases and 0 bases, there was a span of 9 bases. Germline lookup yields CDR1 LGHNA and CDR2 YSLEER. CDR3 length equals 16 residues. Written as DNA, the CDR3 is TGCGCCAGCAGCCAAGATTACAGGACCTCTGGAAACACCATATATTTT. It yields the protein CASSQDYRTSGNTIYF.

This clonotype occurred a few times. The chain links TRBV11-2 to TRBJ1-2; 7 bases fit TRBD1. The CDR3 is 16 residues long. Looked up from germline, CDR1 is SGHAT and CDR2 is FQNNGV. V shed 3 bases and J 1 base; nucleotides not matched to a gene: 8. This CDR3 reads CASSFNSWDSNYGYTF. Here the CDR3 DNA reads TGTGCCAGCAGCTTCAATTCTTGGGACAGTAACTATGGCTACACCTTC.

The V gene is TRBV4-3, the J gene TRBJ2-1; D is undetermined. CDR3 length: 12 residues. The germline V gene encodes CDR1 LGHNA and CDR2 YSLEER. V shed 2 bases and J shed 6 bases, with 5 bases lying between them. The CDR3 sequence is CASSQSSNEQFF. The CDR3 DNA follows: TGCGCCAGCAGCCAATCTAGCAATGAGCAGTTCTTC.

This clonotype was seen a single time. Here the CDR3 DNA reads TGTGCCAGCAGCTTAGTTCGGGATGGTTACGAGCAGTACGTC. Amino acids: CASSLVRDGYEQYV. The J gene is TRBJ2-7, the V gene TRBV7-2, with TRBD2 as a possible D gene (5 bases). This CDR3 spans 14 amino acids. The germline V gene encodes CDR1 SGHTA and CDR2 FQGNSA. Trimming shortened V by 1 base and J by 4 bases, and 11 bases separated the two germline ends.

This rearrangement joins TRBV28 to TRBJ1-2; 10 bases line up with TRBD1. The germline V gene encodes CDR1 MDHEN and CDR2 SYDVKM. The CDR3 is made up of 15 amino acids. V was clipped by 3 bases and J by 5 bases; unmatched bases: 6. CDR3 sequence: CASSFGLGQGYGYTF. The CDR3 bases are TGTGCCAGCAGTTTCGGTTTGGGACAGGGGTATGGCTACACCTTC.

The chain recombines TRBV7-8 with TRBJ2-1; D might be TRBD1 (5 bases). Germline V gene lookup returns CDR1 SGHVS and CDR2 FQNEAQ. The CDR3 contains 15 residues. Between the trimmed V and J ends, which lost 3 bases and 5 bases, there was a span of 14 bases. CDR3 sequence (DNA): TGTGCCAGCAGCTTTCACAGGTTCTCGGACAATGAGCAGTTCTTC. Its protein is CASSFHRFSDNEQFF.

The chain uses TRBV30 and TRBJ1-5, with a possible D match to TRBD1 (6 bases). This CDR3 is built from 15 residues. Germline V gene lookup returns CDR1 GTSNPN and CDR2 SVGIG (reference sequence). V gave up 5 bases and J gave up 5 bases, with 19 bases separating them. DNA of the CDR3: TGTGCCTGGCCACAGGGTGTGGATTCGGATCAGCCCCAGCATTTT. This gives the protein CAWPQGVDSDQPQHF.

The chain combines TRBV20-1 with TRBJ1-5; D not certain. The ends were cut back, 5 bases at V and 1 base at J, with 12 bases in the middle. This CDR3 is built from 14 residues. CDR1 and CDR2 from the germline V gene are DFQATT and SNEGSKA (reference sequence). The CDR3 loop reads CSASPGESNQPQHF. In DNA, the CDR3 is TGCAGTGCTTCCCCCGGGGAGAGCAATCAGCCCCAGCATTTT.

The rearrangement links TRBV6-1 to TRBJ1-1; D gene uncertain. The CDR3 loop spans 11 amino acids. The germline gives CDR1 MNHNS, CDR2 SASEGT. Trimming removed 7 bases at V and 7 bases at J, with 10 bases between. The CDR3 spells CASTSLYEAFF. In DNA, the CDR3 is TGTGCCAGCACCTCACTTTATGAAGCTTTCTTT.

The chain combines TRBV28 with TRBJ1-1, with TRBD1 identical over 7 bases. Per germline, CDR1 MDHEN and CDR2 SYDVKM. V was clipped by 5 bases and J by 5 bases; unmatched bases: 8. This CDR3 has 14 residues. The CDR3: CASSPTGARTEAFF. For the CDR3, the DNA is TGTGCCAGCAGTCCCACAGGGGCGAGGACTGAAGCTTTCTTT.

V gene TRBV19 combines with J gene TRBJ2-3; D possibly matches TRBD1 or TRBD2 (5 bases each). Per germline, CDR1 LNHDA and CDR2 SQIVND (reference sequence). This CDR3 spans 14 amino acids. Trimming left V 7 bases short and J 1 base short, with 12 bases between. CDR3 bases: TGTGCCAGTAAGGGGCGGGCCGGCACAGATACGCAGTATTTT. It specifies CASKGRAGTDTQYF. The whole variable domain, remainder taken from reference TRBV19 and TRBJ2-3, is DGGITQSPKYLFRKEGQNVTLSCEQNLNHDAMYWYRQDPGQGLRLIYYSQIVNDFQKGDIAEGYSVSREKKESFPLTVTSAQKNPTAFYLCASKGRAGTDTQYFGPGTRLTVL.

This chain links TRBV19 with TRBJ2-1; D gene uncertain. V dropped 5 bases and J dropped 2 bases, with 10 bases sitting between them. The CDR3 length is 14 residues. Germline V CDR1 and CDR2: LNHDA, SQIVND (reference sequence). CDR3 protein: CASSYRSTYNEQFF. The CDR3 DNA is TGTGCCAGTAGTTACCGGAGTACCTACAATGAGCAGTTCTTC.

V usage is TRBV4-1 and J usage is TRBJ1-4; no clear D gene. There are 12 residues in the CDR3. V shed 1 base and J shed 7 bases, with 4 bases lying between them. The germline CDR1 and CDR2 sequences are MGHRA and YSYEKL. The CDR3 protein is CASSQGPEKLFF. For the CDR3, the DNA is TGCGCCAGCAGCCAAGGACCTGAAAAACTGTTTTTT.

The chain is built from TRBV7-8 and TRBJ2-1; the match to TRBD2 covers 8 bases. The CDR3 is 18 residues long. The V gene's germline CDR1 is SGHVS and CDR2 FQNEAQ. V trimming: 5 bases; J trimming: 6 bases; junction bases outside the gene matches: 18. This CDR3 is CASSIRGSLAANRNEQFF. Here the CDR3 DNA reads TGTGCCAGCAGCATAAGGGGATCACTAGCGGCTAATCGCAATGAGCAGTTCTTC.

The chain joins TRBV20-1 to TRBJ1-2; D is perhaps TRBD1 (6 bases). In germline, CDR1 is DFQATT, CDR2 SNEGSKA (reference sequence). The CDR3 runs to 16 residues. Trimming took off 2 bases at V and 4 bases at J, with 20 bases between the two ends. CDR3 protein: CSARPRGTPSLYGYTF. DNA for the CDR3: TGCAGTGCTAGACCTCGGGGGACACCCTCCCTCTATGGCTACACCTTC.